The rows below give T cell receptor beta chains drawn from one sample of a study of blood T cell repertoires in COVID-19. Data came from immunoSEQ multiplex PCR; TCRdb stores just in-frame clones and leaves some out. The sample includes over 150,000 clones, roughly 84% seen only once; the top ten take over 9.5%. The sequenced material came from peripheral blood. All receptors come from a woman older than 75 with active or convalescent COVID-19. Both conserved end residues are trimmed from each CDR3.

v_call cdr3_aa
TRBV5-3 ARSRGQVRLGTEAF
TRBV23-1 ASSQRQGHLRREGMNTEAF
TRBV3-1/TRBV3-2 ASSQGRGNSPLH
TRBV6-5 ASSRAGGPQETQY
TRBV9 ASSLSPGSYEQY
TRBV18 ASSHGTGGYYGYT
TRBV5-5 ASSTGQGVSYEQY
TRBV4-1 ASSQGGSPKGYT
TRBV9 ASSVVSSGVYNEQF
TRBV6-5 ASSDSASRGEKLF
TRBV6-5 ASSKSGSEDEF
TRBV2 ASTEGRGDEKLF
TRBV7-9 ASSIGAGDDTGELF
TRBV10-3 AISARDQETQY
TRBV5-5 ASSLGVLAGPGEQF
TRBV28 ASRQQGMFYEQY
TRBV20-1 SASPLAGVQY
TRBV6-5 ASVPAGWNTEAF
TRBV19 ASWVGGRSVAKNIQY
TRBV4-1 ASSRTLEVYEQY
TRBV7-2 ASSFGSLSEQF
TRBV4-1 ASSRQGLEQPQH
TRBV3-1/TRBV3-2 ASSHNGQRETQY
TRBV27 ASSPLGRSTDTQY
TRBV19 ASSLHVTSALWTEAF
TRBV19 ASSGGQVENEQY
TRBV4-1 ASSQDNIQPQH
TRBV18 ASSIKTTNEKLF
TRBV7-3 ASSLSGPGEQY
TRBV4-1 ASSQLELASSYNEQF
TRBV18 ASSPETAYNSPLH
TRBV30 AWSVSVEAF
TRBV4-2 ASSPSGQADQPQH
TRBV6-5 ASRTGGFYEQY
TRBV19 ASTPGQSYEQY
TRBV14 ASSLGLARNTGELF
TRBV5-4 ASSPTGSSYNEQF
TRBV28 ASRGTSSGRNTIY
TRBV19 ASTTMGRAPITIGYT
TRBV7-2 ASSLVFGQQQF
TRBV7-3 ASSLLGQGFYSPLH
TRBV2 ASSEARGIAF
TRBV2 ASSSGTRTDTQY
TRBV7-2 ASSQRGTQGNEQF
TRBV18 ASSLDYTTNEKLF
TRBV5-5 ASSFGTSSSYNEQF
TRBV7-6 ASSSSRDRGLHEQY